The 23 T cell receptor beta chains below were found in one sample sequenced in a study of technical replicates of blood from a handful of donors. Only in-frame clones appear in the TCRdb table, and some are missing; sequencing was by immunoSEQ multiplex PCR. The table records more than 80,000 clones, under 97% of them present only once. The sequenced material came from T cells isolated from PBMCs. These receptors all come from a human donor in good health.

The gene calls are TRBV13 and TRBJ2-3; 14 nucleotides align to TRBD2. CDR3 length equals 17 residues. CDR1 PRHDT and CDR2 FYEKMQ come from the germline V gene (reference sequence). Germline trimming cut 7 bases from V and 5 bases from J; bases unmatched to any gene: 11. DNA of the CDR3: TGTGCCAGCAACGACCGGACTAGCGGGGGGCCCCTAGATACGCAGTATTTT. Its translation is CASNDRTSGGPLDTQYF.

This chain links TRBV14 with TRBJ2-2, with D possibly matching TRBD2 (6 bases). Germline assignment: CDR1 SGHDN and CDR2 FVKESK. With 1 base removed from V and 0 bases from J, the gap between germline ends came to 12 bases. The CDR3 runs 17 residues. Here the CDR3 reads CASSQGGARTNTGELFF. DNA of the CDR3: TGTGCCAGCAGCCAAGGCGGGGCACGCACGAACACCGGGGAGCTGTTTTTT.

V usage is TRBV6-4 and J usage is TRBJ2-7; 8 bases align to TRBD2. J was trimmed by 0 bases and V by 6 bases; bases with no gene match: 13. Germline CDR1 is MRHNA and CDR2 is SNTAGT. The CDR3 runs to 17 residues. The DNA for the CDR3 is TGTGCCAGCAGCCCCCGCCGGGAGGGACCGAGCTCCTACGAGCAGTACTTC. This translates into CASSPRREGPSSYEQYF.

The gene calls are TRBV30 and TRBJ1-2; D uncertain. Germline-derived CDR1 and CDR2 are GTSNPN and SVGIG (reference sequence). V was cut by 8 bases and J by 8 bases, with 21 bases left in between. The CDR3 loop spans 13 amino acids. CDR3 loop: CAVLMREVDGYTF. CDR3 nucleotide sequence: TGTGCCGTCTTGATGCGGGAAGTAGACGGCTACACCTTC.

The chain employs TRBV19 and TRBJ2-3, with D maybe TRBD2 (7 bases). Germline CDR1 LNHDA, CDR2 SQIVND (reference sequence). Trimming left V 10 bases short and J 3 bases short, with 20 bases between. The length of the CDR3 is 15 residues. As DNA, the CDR3 is TGTGCCACAAGACCGGGGGGCCTGGTAACAGATACGCAGTATTTT. It translates to CATRPGGLVTDTQYF.

The chain combines TRBV28 with TRBJ1-5; D perhaps matches TRBD1 (6 bases). Trimming left V 4 bases short and J 4 bases short, with 14 bases between. Per the germline V gene, CDR1 is MDHEN and CDR2 is SYDVKM. The CDR3 runs 15 residues. CDR3 sequence (DNA): TGTGCCAGCAGTTCCACAGGGATCTGGAATCAGCCCCAGCATTTT. As protein: CASSSTGIWNQPQHF.

The rearrangement links TRBV18 to TRBJ1-2; D is perhaps TRBD1 (6 bases). This CDR3 region has 13 residues. The V and J ends lost 10 bases and 8 bases respectively, with 20 bases between them. Germline V gives CDR1 KGHSH, CDR2 LQKENI. The CDR3 is CATEPTGRFGYTF. The CDR3 DNA follows: TGTGCCACCGAGCCTACAGGGAGATTCGGCTACACCTTC.

V and J are TRBV19 and TRBJ2-3; D not resolved. The germline gives CDR1 LNHDA, CDR2 SQIVND (reference sequence). The V end lost 8 bases, the J end lost 0 bases, and 15 bases lay between the germline ends. The CDR3 loop spans 15 amino acids. CDR3 sequence: CASGPLGGSTDTQYF. The DNA for the CDR3 is TGTGCCAGTGGGCCCTTGGGTGGGAGCACAGATACGCAGTATTTT.

The genes are TRBV30 and TRBJ2-7; 10 nucleotides agree with TRBD1. Germline CDR1 GTSNPN, CDR2 SVGIG (reference sequence). CDR3 length: 14 amino acids. Germline trimming cut 4 bases from V and 3 bases from J; bases unmatched to any gene: 6. CDR3 sequence reads: CAWMGQGKGYEQYF. CDR3 DNA sequence: TGTGCCTGGATGGGACAGGGGAAAGGCTACGAGCAGTACTTC.

This clone showed up just once. This chain joins TRBV5-4 and TRBJ1-2, with 7 bases identical to TRBD1. The CDR3 runs 15 residues. V lost 3 bases, J lost 2 bases, and 7 bases stayed unmatched. The germline V gene has CDR1 SGHNT and CDR2 YYREEE (reference sequence). CDR3: CASSSGTVLNYGYTF. Here the CDR3 DNA reads TGTGCCAGCAGCTCAGGGACAGTCCTAAACTATGGCTACACCTTC.

The V gene is TRBV7-9, the J gene TRBJ2-3; D perhaps matches TRBD1 (6 bases). The germline V and J ends were trimmed by 2 bases and 6 bases, with 21 bases remaining between them. CDR1 and CDR2 from the germline V gene are SEHNR and FQNEAQ (reference sequence). The CDR3 covers 17 residues. The CDR3 sequence is CASSLPGGYGLKDTQYF. DNA for the CDR3: TGTGCCAGCAGCTTACCTGGGGGCTACGGTCTGAAGGATACGCAGTATTTT.

The rearrangement uses TRBV27 and TRBJ1-1, with no clear D. This CDR3 has 16 residues. Between the trimmed V and J ends, which lost 2 bases and 0 bases, there was a span of 13 bases. Germline V lookup: CDR1 MNHEY, CDR2 SMNVEV (reference sequence). CDR3 nucleotides: TGTGCCAGCAGTTTAATATTCAGAAATCTGAACACTGAAGCTTTCTTT. Residues: CASSLIFRNLNTEAFF.

The J gene is TRBJ2-3, the V gene TRBV5-1; 8 bases are a match to TRBD2. The germline CDR1 and CDR2 sequences are SGHRS and YFSETQ. J lost 5 bases, V lost 0 bases, and 5 bases had no gene match. This CDR3 has 15 residues. The CDR3 reads CASSLAATSVDTQYF. Written as DNA, the CDR3 is TGCGCCAGCAGCTTGGCCGCGACTAGCGTAGATACGCAGTATTTT.

CDR3 residues: CASSSRMNQPQHF. The CDR3 bases are TGTGCCAGCAGCTCCAGGATGAATCAGCCCCAGCATTTT. The chain combines TRBV27 with TRBJ1-5, with D hard to call. The V and J ends lost 6 bases and 4 bases respectively, with 10 bases between them. Germline CDR1 MNHEY, CDR2 SMNVEV (reference sequence). The CDR3 loop spans 13 amino acids.

The rearrangement joins TRBV7-2 to TRBJ1-3; a possible D gene is TRBD1 (5 bases). V lost 5 bases, J lost 1 base, and 12 bases lay in between. In germline, CDR1 is SGHTA, CDR2 FQGNSA. The CDR3 is 15 amino acids. The chain's CDR3 is CASSQDRLSGNTIYF. In DNA, the CDR3 is TGTGCCAGCAGCCAAGACAGACTGTCTGGAAACACCATATATTTT.

This clone was counted once. The chain uses TRBV5-1 and TRBJ2-6; weak D call: TRBD1 (6 bases). V lost 5 bases to trimming and J lost 0 bases, with 6 bases between them. CDR3 length: 14 amino acids. Germline V gene data show CDR1 as SGHRS and CDR2 as YFSETQ. The CDR3 sequence: CASRDSSGANVLTF. DNA for the CDR3: TGCGCCAGCAGGGACAGCTCTGGGGCCAACGTCCTGACTTTC.

The chain carries TRBV5-1 and TRBJ2-7; no clear D gene. Looked up from germline, CDR1 is SGHRS and CDR2 is YFSETQ. CDR3 length: 12 residues. V was clipped by 1 base and J by 1 base, with 3 bases between them. For the CDR3, the DNA is TGCGCCAGCAGCTTGACTTCCTACGAGCAGTACTTC. It encodes CASSLTSYEQYF. The full variable domain, in which reference TRBV5-1 and TRBJ2-7 provide the parts outside the CDR3, is KAGVTQTPRYLIKTRGQQVTLSCSPISGHRSVSWYQQTPGQGLQFLFEYFSETQRNKGNFPGRFSGRQFSNSRSEMNVSTLELGDSALYLCASSLTSYEQYFGPGTRLTVT.

The V gene is TRBV28, the J gene TRBJ1-1; D is unclear. The CDR3 covers 12 residues. Trimming stripped 6 bases from V and 1 base from J, with 6 bases between. Germline-derived CDR1 and CDR2 are MDHEN and SYDVKM. This chain's CDR3 is CASSAGNTEAFF. For the CDR3, the DNA is TGTGCCAGCAGCGCAGGGAACACTGAAGCTTTCTTT.

The genes are TRBV7-9 and TRBJ1-1; D might be TRBD1 (5 bases). Germline CDR1 SEHNR, CDR2 FQNEAQ (reference sequence). V dropped 6 bases and J dropped 1 base, with 9 bases sitting between them. This CDR3 has 13 amino acids. The CDR3 DNA sequence: TGTGCCAGCAGATCTGACAGGAACACTGAAGCTTTCTTT. This encodes CASRSDRNTEAFF.

The chain joins TRBV15 to TRBJ2-4; TRBD2 matches 7 bases. The germline CDR1 and CDR2 sequences are LNHNV and YYDKDF (reference sequence). J lost 2 bases, V lost 1 base, and 11 bases had no gene match. CDR3 length: 18 amino acids. CDR3: CATSRGPRLAETKNIQYF. The CDR3 DNA sequence: TGTGCCACCAGCAGAGGGCCGCGGCTAGCGGAAACCAAAAACATTCAGTACTTC.

The chain joins TRBV10-3 to TRBJ2-3, with D possibly TRBD1 on 5 matching bases. The germline V gene has CDR1 ENHRY and CDR2 SYGVKD. This CDR3 spans 13 amino acids. The V gene lost 10 bases and the J gene lost 2 bases, with 13 bases spanning the gap. The CDR3 region has the DNA TGTGCCACAAGACAGACGTCCACAGATACGCAGTATTTT. It translates to CATRQTSTDTQYF.

The table lists this clone with a count of one. The rearrangement links TRBV28 to TRBJ2-7; TRBD1 matches 9 bases. CDR1 is MDHEN, CDR2 SYDVKM, per germline. Trimming at V came to 3 bases and at J to 3 bases, leaving 3 bases not matched to a gene. CDR3 size: 14 residues. Written as DNA, the CDR3 is TGTGCCAGCAGTTTGACAGGGGGTATCTACGAGCAGTACTTC. Encoded protein: CASSLTGGIYEQYF.

Comment on this clone: The sample contains more than one DNA sequence encoding this CDR3. The rearrangement uses TRBV14 and TRBJ1-1; D uncertain. The CDR3 is made up of 13 amino acids. Deletions cut 0 bases from V and 1 base from J, with 3 bases between. Germline CDR1 reads SGHDN; CDR2 reads FVKESK. CDR3 nucleotides: TGTGCCAGCAGCCAAGATCGGAACACTGAAGCTTTCTTT. This codes for CASSQDRNTEAFF.